Below are 4 T cell receptor beta chains sequenced from a single sample in a study of T cell repertoires and HLA-DP antigens. The data were produced by immunoSEQ multiplex PCR, yet TCRdb's version contains in-frame clones alone and is incomplete. The sample lists around 90,000 clones, around nine tenths occurring once. Their target antigens are unknown. Material for sequencing was CD4+ T cells from PBMCs. These receptor sequences come from a man in his forties or fifties in good health and CMV-seronegative.

This rearrangement joins TRBV5-6 to TRBJ2-1; the D gene is possibly TRBD1 (6 bases). Between the trimmed V and J ends, which lost 6 bases and 6 bases, there was a span of 16 bases. Per germline, CDR1 SGHDT and CDR2 YYEEEE. This CDR3 contains 14 residues. The CDR3, as DNA: TGTGCCAGCACAGACAGGCAAGGGGGCAATGAGCAGTTCTTC. Translation: CASTDRQGGNEQFF.

The chain carries TRBV27 and TRBJ1-2; 8 positions match TRBD1. V lost 5 bases, J lost 1 base, and 6 bases stayed unmatched. From germline, CDR1 is MNHEY and CDR2 SMNVEV (reference sequence). The CDR3 is 15 residues long. DNA of the CDR3: TGTGCCAGCAGTCCAAGGGACAGGCTTAACTATGGCTACACCTTC. Translation gives CASSPRDRLNYGYTF.

This clone was seen just once. The chain is built from TRBV10-1 and TRBJ2-1; 7 positions match TRBD2. Unmatched junction bases numbered 7, after V lost 2 bases and J lost 9 bases. The germline CDR1 and CDR2 sequences are WNHNN and SYGVQD (reference sequence). CDR3 length equals 14 residues. CDR3 DNA: TGCGCCAGCAGTGAGAAGACTAGCTCCAGTGAGCAGTTCTTC. Translation: CASSEKTSSSEQFF.

The chain links TRBV23-1 to TRBJ1-2; D is perhaps TRBD1 (5 bases). TRBV23-1 is an open reading frame whose function is uncertain. The CDR3 has 16 amino acids. With 4 bases removed from V and 4 bases from J, the gap between germline ends came to 19 bases. For the CDR3, the DNA is TGCGCCAGCAGTCTCCTGGGGACCGCGAAGCTCTATGGCTACACCTTC. Its translation is CASSLLGTAKLYGYTF.